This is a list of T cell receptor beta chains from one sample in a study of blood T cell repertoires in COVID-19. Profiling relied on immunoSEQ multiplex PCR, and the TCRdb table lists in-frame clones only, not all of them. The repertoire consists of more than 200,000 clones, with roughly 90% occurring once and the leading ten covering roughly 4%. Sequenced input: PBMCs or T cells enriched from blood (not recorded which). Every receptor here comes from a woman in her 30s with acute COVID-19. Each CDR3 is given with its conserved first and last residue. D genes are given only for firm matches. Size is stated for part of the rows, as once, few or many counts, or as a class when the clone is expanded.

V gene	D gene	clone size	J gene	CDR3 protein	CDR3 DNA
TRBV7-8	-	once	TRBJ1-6	CASSLRYRVDSPLHF	TGTGCCAGCAGCTTAAGGTACAGGGTGGATTCACCCCTCCACTTT
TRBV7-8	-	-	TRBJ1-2	CASSEGVRYGYTF	TGTGCCAGCAGCGAAGGAGTCCGATATGGCTACACCTTC
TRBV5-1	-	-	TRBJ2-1	CASSLGGSINEQFF	TGCGCCAGCAGCTTGGGGGGCAGTATCAATGAGCAGTTCTTC
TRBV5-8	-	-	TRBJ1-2	CASRALGAYGYTF	TGTGCCAGCAGGGCCCTAGGGGCCTATGGCTACACCTTC
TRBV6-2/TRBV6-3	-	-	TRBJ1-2	CASSFLWREVSGYGYTF	TGTGCCAGCAGTTTCCTTTGGAGGGAAGTGAGTGGCTATGGCTACACCTTC
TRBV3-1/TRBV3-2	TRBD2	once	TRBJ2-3	CASSHGTSGGARDTQYF	TGTGCCAGCAGCCACGGGACTAGCGGGGGGGCCAGAGATACGCAGTATTTT
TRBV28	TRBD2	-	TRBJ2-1	CASVSGGPYNEQFF	TGTGCCAGCGTATCGGGGGGTCCCTACAATGAGCAGTTCTTC
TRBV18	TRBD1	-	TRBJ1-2	CASSSGTGLLGYTF	TGTGCCAGCTCATCCGGGACAGGGCTCCTTGGCTACACCTTC
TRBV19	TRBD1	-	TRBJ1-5	CASSNLQRQTGLLGPQHF	TGTGCCAGTAGCAATCTTCAAAGGCAGACAGGGCTGTTGGGGCCCCAGCATTTT
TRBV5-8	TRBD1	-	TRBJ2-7	CASSYPGQGSYEQYF	TGTGCCAGCAGCTACCCGGGACAGGGCTCCTACGAGCAGTACTTC
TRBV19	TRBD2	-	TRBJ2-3	CASTTGLHTDTQYF	TGTGCCAGTACCACGGGACTACACACAGATACGCAGTATTTT
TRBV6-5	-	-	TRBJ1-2	CASSRRQGPYGYTF	TGTGCCAGCAGTCGTCGTCAGGGGCCCTATGGCTACACCTTC
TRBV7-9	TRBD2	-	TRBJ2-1	CASSLALGLAGGGNEQFF	TGTGCCAGCAGCTTAGCCCTAGGACTAGCGGGGGGCGGAAATGAGCAGTTCTTC
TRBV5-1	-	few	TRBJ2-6	CASSLGGDSGANVLTF	TGCGCCAGCAGCTTGGGAGGTGACTCTGGGGCCAACGTCCTGACTTTC
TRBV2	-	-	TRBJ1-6	CASRQTPDNSPLHF	TGTGCCAGCAGACAGACACCTGATAATTCACCCCTCCACTTT
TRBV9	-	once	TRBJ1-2	CASSPASYGYTF	TGTGCCAGCAGCCCGGCTAGCTATGGCTACACCTTC
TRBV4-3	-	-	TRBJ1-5	CASSHSVGNQPQHF	TGCGCCAGCAGCCATTCGGTGGGCAATCAGCCCCAGCATTTT
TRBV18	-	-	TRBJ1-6	CASSAGSKDSSPLHF	TGTGCCAGCTCGGCCGGGTCTAAAGATAGTTCACCCCTCCACTTT
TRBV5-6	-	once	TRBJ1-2	CASSWGRGGHRGYTF	TGTGCCAGCAGCTGGGGAAGGGGAGGACATAGGGGCTACACCTTC
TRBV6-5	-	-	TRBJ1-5	CASSYRGSNQPQHF	TGTGCCAGCAGTTACAGGGGGAGCAATCAGCCCCAGCATTTT
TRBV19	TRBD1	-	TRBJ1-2	CASSETGTGDGYTF	TGTGCCAGTAGTGAAACCGGGACAGGGGATGGCTACACCTTC
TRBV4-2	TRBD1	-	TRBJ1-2	CASSQDLMVGQAWGYTF	TGTGCCAGCAGCCAAGATCTCATGGTGGGACAGGCCTGGGGCTACACCTTC